This T cell receptor (beta chain) was sequenced for a study of blood T cell repertoires in COVID-19. Study background: Samples came from the United States, Italy and Spain, spanning acute and convalescent COVID-19. PBMCs, B-cell-depleted T cells, or T cells were the source of the cDNA or gDNA that made up the material.

On this clone: Other nucleotide sequences from this sample produce the same CDR3.

Original methodology: Amplification with reference gene primers provided the estimates of nucleated cell counts. The assay was immunoSEQ multiplex PCR, and TCRdb's table has in-frame clones only and misses some. V, J and clone size are taken as reported in that table, and D and trimming were inferred from the DNA itself. The sample yields roughly 200,000 clones, around 83% seen once. What was sequenced was peripheral blood. The TCR sequence derives from a woman aged 25 to 45 with active or convalescent COVID-19.

CDR3 residues: CASSSGQGAGETQYF. CDR3 DNA: TGCGCCAGCAGCTCCGGACAGGGGGCCGGAGAGACCCAGTACTTC. The J gene is TRBJ2-5, the V gene TRBV5-1, with 11 bases identical to TRBD1. V dropped 3 bases and J dropped 4; count of bases not matched to a gene: 5. Germline V gives CDR1 SGHRS, CDR2 YFSETQ. This CDR3 is 15 amino acids long.